These 4 T cell receptor beta chains share one sample of origin, sequenced in a study of CD8+ T cells in alopecia areata. cDNA reverse transcribed from extracted RNA served as the sequencing template. TCRdb's copy holds only in-frame clones and misses some; the assay was immunoSEQ multiplex PCR. Here the sample spans hundreds of thousands of clones, 55% to 75% being singletons. Treatment here: oral pan-JAK inhibitor, 5-10 mg twice daily. The source material was CD4+ T cells sorted from blood, sampled at week 24, from a patient treated with tofacitinib. These receptors were obtained from a human donor with alopecia areata.

The V gene is TRBV13, the J gene TRBJ1-5; D possibly corresponds to TRBD1 (6 bases). Per germline, CDR1 PRHDT and CDR2 FYEKMQ (reference sequence). The CDR3 spans 17 residues. Trimming removed 1 base from V and 1 base from J, with 14 bases in between. DNA for the CDR3: TGTGCCAGCAGCTTAGTTGCCCCCAGGGGAAGCAATCAGCCCCAGCATTTT. Protein sequence: CASSLVAPRGSNQPQHF.

V usage is TRBV28 and J usage is TRBJ2-5, with 13 bases aligning to TRBD2. With 4 bases clipped from V and 5 bases from J, the junction kept 7 bases outside the gene matches. Germline V CDR1 and CDR2: MDHEN, SYDVKM. This CDR3 contains 16 residues. In nucleotides, the CDR3 is TGTGCCAGCAGTTCCCCACTAGCGGGGGGGTGGGAGACCCAGTACTTC. This sequence encodes CASSSPLAGGWETQYF.

The CDR3 sequence is CAWRAGTGSRNSPLHF. CDR3 bases: TGTGCCTGGAGGGCAGGGACAGGGTCTCGGAATTCACCCCTCCACTTT. This rearrangement joins TRBV30 to TRBJ1-6; 9 positions match TRBD1. Germline CDR1 GTSNPN, CDR2 SVGIG (reference sequence). With V trimmed by 3 bases and J by 7 bases, 10 bases remained unmatched. The CDR3 extends over 16 amino acids.

The gene calls are TRBV18 and TRBJ2-5; D is possibly TRBD1 or TRBD2 (5 bases each). Trimming left V 5 bases short and J 7 bases short, with 11 bases between. This CDR3 has 12 amino acids. Per the germline V gene, CDR1 is KGHSH and CDR2 is LQKENI. The CDR3 DNA follows: TGTGCCAGCTCAGCAGGGAGTTGGACCCAGTACTTC. It yields the protein CASSAGSWTQYF.